This record looks at one TCR beta chain sequence and its context. This sample is part of a study of blood T cell repertoires in COVID-19. Whole-study context: Material from acute and convalescent COVID-19 was sourced from the United States, Italy and Spain. PBMCs, B-cell-depleted T cells, or T cells provided the cDNA or gDNA that made up the material.

Produced via immunoSEQ multiplex PCR; TCRdb's table is partial and in-frame only. The sample has tens of thousands of clones, roughly 80% seen once. V was clipped by 0 bases and J by 6 bases; unmatched bases: 11. Germline V gives CDR1 GTSNPN, CDR2 SVGIG (reference sequence). The CDR3 is 17 residues long. This rearrangement joins TRBV30 to TRBJ2-3; the match to TRBD2 covers 11 bases. This sequence was found in a human donor in a cohort sampled during active COVID-19. The sequenced sample was peripheral blood. Here the CDR3 DNA reads TGTGCCTGGAGTGTGGAGTTAACTAGCGGGGGAGCCGATACGCAGTATTTT. Encoded protein: CAWSVELTSGGADTQYF. Drawing the rest from reference TRBV30 and TRBJ2-3, the complete variable domain is SQTIHQWPATLVQPVGSPLSLECTVEGTSNPNLYWYRQAAGRGLQLLFYSVGIGQISSEVPQNLSASRPQDRQFILSSKKLLLSDSGFYLCAWSVELTSGGADTQYFGPGTRLTVL.